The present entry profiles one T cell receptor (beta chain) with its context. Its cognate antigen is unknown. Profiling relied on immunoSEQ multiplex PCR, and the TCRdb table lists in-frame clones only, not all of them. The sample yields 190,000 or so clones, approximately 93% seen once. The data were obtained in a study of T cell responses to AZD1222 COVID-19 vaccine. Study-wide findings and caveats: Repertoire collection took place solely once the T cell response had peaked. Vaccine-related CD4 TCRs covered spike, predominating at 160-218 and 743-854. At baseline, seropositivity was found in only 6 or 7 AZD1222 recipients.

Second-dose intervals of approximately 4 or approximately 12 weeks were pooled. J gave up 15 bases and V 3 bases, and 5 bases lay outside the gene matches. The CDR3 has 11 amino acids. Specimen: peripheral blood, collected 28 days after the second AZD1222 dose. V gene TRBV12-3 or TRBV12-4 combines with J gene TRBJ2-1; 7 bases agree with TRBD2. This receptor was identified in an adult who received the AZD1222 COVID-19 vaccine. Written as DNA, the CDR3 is TGTGCCAGCAGTTTGGGAGGGTTTGTGTTCTTC. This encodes CASSLGGFVFF.